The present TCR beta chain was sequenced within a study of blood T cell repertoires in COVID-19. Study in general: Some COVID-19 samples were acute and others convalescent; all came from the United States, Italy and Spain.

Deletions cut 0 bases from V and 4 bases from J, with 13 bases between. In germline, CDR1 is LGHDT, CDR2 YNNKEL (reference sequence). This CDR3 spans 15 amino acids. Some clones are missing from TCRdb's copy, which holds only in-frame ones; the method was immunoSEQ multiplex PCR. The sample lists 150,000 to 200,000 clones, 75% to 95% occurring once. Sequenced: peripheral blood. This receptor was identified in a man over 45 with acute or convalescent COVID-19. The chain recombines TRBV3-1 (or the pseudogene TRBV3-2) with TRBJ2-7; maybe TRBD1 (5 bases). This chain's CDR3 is CASSQEAARAYEQYF. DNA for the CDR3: TGTGCCAGCAGCCAAGAGGCGGCCAGGGCTTACGAGCAGTACTTC.